This T cell receptor (beta chain) was sequenced during a study of T-cell memory formation after mild COVID-19. TCRdb processed the 5' RACE reads anew with MiXCR; each CDR3 protein has one entry. The sample yields around 410,000 distinct CDR3 sequences, around a quarter seen once. The sequence was collected from an adult woman who had mild COVID-19 (a few samples of this study predate the infection). Cell type and time point are not known. Sequences were obtained from PBMCs or a T cell subset sorted from them (not recorded which).

This CDR3 reads CSAGQTDTQYF. CDR3 nucleotide sequence: TGCAGTGCCGGACAGACAGATACGCAGTATTTT. V is TRBV20-1 and J is TRBJ2-3, with D perhaps matching TRBD1 (6 bases). The V end was cut by 6 bases, the J end by 3 bases, with 7 bases between. The germline gives CDR1 DFQATT, CDR2 SNEGSKA (reference sequence). CDR3 length: 11 amino acids.